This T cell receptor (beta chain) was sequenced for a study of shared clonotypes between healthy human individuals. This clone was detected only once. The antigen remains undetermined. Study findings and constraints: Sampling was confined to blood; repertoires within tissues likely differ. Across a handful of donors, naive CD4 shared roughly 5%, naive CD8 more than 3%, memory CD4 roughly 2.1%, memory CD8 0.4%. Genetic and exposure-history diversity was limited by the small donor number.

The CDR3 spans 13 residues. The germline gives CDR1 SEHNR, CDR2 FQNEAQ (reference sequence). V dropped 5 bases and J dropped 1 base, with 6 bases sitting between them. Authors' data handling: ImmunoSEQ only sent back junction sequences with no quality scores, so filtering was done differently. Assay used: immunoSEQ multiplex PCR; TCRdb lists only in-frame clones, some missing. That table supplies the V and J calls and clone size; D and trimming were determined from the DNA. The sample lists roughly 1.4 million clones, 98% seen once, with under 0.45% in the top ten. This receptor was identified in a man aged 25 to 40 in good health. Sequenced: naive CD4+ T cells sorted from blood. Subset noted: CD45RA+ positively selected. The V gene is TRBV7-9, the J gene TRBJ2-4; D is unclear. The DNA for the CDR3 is TGTGCCAGCAGCCTCAGGGCCAAAAACATTCAGTACTTC. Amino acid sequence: CASSLRAKNIQYF.